Presented here are 8 T cell receptor beta chains from one specimen sequenced in a study of blood T cells in healthy people across ages. Through a sample-barcoded 5' primer and a J-beta primer mix, a second PCR was run for roughly 6 to 12 cycles. TCRdb reprocessed the 5' RACE reads with MiXCR, giving one entry per CDR3 protein. The sample has around 690,000 distinct CDR3 sequences, approximately 59% seen once; the top ten hold more than 35%. The specimen sequenced was blood. These receptors came from a man in his fifties or sixties in good health.

This clonotype showed up just once. The V and J genes are TRBV28 and TRBJ1-2, with 10 bases aligning to TRBD1. Germline loops: CDR1 MDHEN, CDR2 SYDVKM. CDR3 size: 14 residues. With V trimmed by 3 bases and J by 8 bases, 6 bases remained unmatched. The CDR3 bases are TGTGCCAGCAGTTTCAGCGGACAGGGGGGAGGCTACACCTTC. This gives the protein CASSFSGQGGGYTF.

A few counts support this clonotype. The chain has TRBV5-1 and TRBJ2-7; the match to TRBD1 covers 7 bases. CDR3 length: 15 residues. With 4 bases clipped from V and 5 bases from J, the junction kept 12 bases outside the gene matches. Germline CDR1 is SGHRS and CDR2 is YFSETQ. The CDR3 here is CASSPQTGIKDEQYF. CDR3 DNA sequence: TGCGCCAGCAGCCCCCAGACAGGGATTAAGGACGAGCAGTACTTC.

This clonotype has just one count. This chain connects TRBV12-3 or TRBV12-4 to TRBJ1-2; 8 bases are a match to TRBD1. V shed 5 bases, J shed 4 bases, and the junction held 6 bases outside the gene matches. The CDR3 consists of 14 residues. The CDR3 sequence: CASSPMTGAYGYTF. The CDR3 region has the DNA TGTGCCAGCAGTCCGATGACAGGGGCCTATGGCTACACCTTC.

This sequence joins TRBV7-6 and TRBJ2-1; D gene ambiguous. The V gene lost 7 bases and the J gene lost 9 bases, with 19 bases spanning the gap. The CDR3 length is 14 residues. The germline CDR1 and CDR2 sequences are SGHVS and FNYEAQ. The CDR3 coding sequence is TGTGCCAGCATAAAGTTACCCCTCGGTGGTGAGCAGTTCTTC. Its protein product is CASIKLPLGGEQFF. The entire variable domain, with the rest obtained from reference TRBV7-6 and TRBJ2-1, is as follows: GAGVSQSPRYKVTKRGQDVALRCDPISGHVSLYWYRQALGQGPEFLTYFNYEAQQDKSGLPNDRFSAERPEGSISTLTIQRTEQRDSAMYRCASIKLPLGGEQFFGPGTRLTVL.

This chain connects TRBV5-1 to TRBJ2-3, with D perhaps TRBD1 (5 bases). Germline V CDR1 and CDR2: SGHRS, YFSETQ. The CDR3 totals 14 residues. V shed 0 bases and J shed 5 bases, with 10 bases lying between them. CDR3 in DNA: TGCGCCAGCAGCTTGGGGGGCAGGGAAGATACGCAGTATTTT. The encoded protein is CASSLGGREDTQYF.

This sequence joins TRBV12-5 and TRBJ2-1; 9 nucleotides agree with TRBD1. Trimming removed 4 bases from V and 9 bases from J; junction bases left unmatched: 13. The CDR3 consists of 16 residues. Germline CDR1 LGHNT, CDR2 FRNRAP. CDR3: CASGSMPGQGNGEQFF. DNA for the CDR3: TGTGCTAGTGGTTCGATGCCGGGACAGGGAAACGGTGAGCAGTTCTTC.

This clonotype appeared a few times. The chain uses TRBV29-1 and TRBJ2-3; 9 nucleotides match TRBD1. Germline V gene data show CDR1 as SQVTM and CDR2 as ANQGSEA. V shed 7 bases, J shed 4 bases, and the junction held 9 bases outside the gene matches. The CDR3 has 14 residues. CDR3: CSATDRGSADTQYF. CDR3 sequence (DNA): TGCAGCGCAACGGACAGGGGTAGCGCAGATACGCAGTATTTT.

The chain combines TRBV9 with TRBJ2-1, with D tentatively TRBD1 or TRBD2 (7 bases each). The germline CDR1 and CDR2 sequences are SGDLS and YYNGEE. Trimming shortened V by 0 bases and J by 6 bases, and 13 bases separated the two germline ends. This CDR3 region has 15 residues. The CDR3 here is CASSVGAGGGNEQFF. The CDR3, as DNA: TGTGCCAGCAGCGTAGGCGCAGGGGGGGGCAATGAGCAGTTCTTC.